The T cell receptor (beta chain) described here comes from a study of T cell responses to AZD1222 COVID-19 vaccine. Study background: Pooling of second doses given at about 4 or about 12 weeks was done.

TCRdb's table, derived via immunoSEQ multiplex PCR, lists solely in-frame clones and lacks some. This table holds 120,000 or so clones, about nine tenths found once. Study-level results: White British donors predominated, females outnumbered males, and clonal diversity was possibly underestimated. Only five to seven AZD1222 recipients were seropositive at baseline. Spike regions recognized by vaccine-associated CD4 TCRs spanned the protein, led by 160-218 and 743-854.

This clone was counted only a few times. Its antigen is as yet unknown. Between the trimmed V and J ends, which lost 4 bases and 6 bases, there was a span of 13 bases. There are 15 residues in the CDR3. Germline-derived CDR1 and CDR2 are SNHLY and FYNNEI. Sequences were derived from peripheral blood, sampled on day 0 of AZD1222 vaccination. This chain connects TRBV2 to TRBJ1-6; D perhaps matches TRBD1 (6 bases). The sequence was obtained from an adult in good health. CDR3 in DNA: TGTGCCAGCAGTGGAGACAGGCTGGGTAATTCACCCCTCCACTTT. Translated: CASSGDRLGNSPLHF.